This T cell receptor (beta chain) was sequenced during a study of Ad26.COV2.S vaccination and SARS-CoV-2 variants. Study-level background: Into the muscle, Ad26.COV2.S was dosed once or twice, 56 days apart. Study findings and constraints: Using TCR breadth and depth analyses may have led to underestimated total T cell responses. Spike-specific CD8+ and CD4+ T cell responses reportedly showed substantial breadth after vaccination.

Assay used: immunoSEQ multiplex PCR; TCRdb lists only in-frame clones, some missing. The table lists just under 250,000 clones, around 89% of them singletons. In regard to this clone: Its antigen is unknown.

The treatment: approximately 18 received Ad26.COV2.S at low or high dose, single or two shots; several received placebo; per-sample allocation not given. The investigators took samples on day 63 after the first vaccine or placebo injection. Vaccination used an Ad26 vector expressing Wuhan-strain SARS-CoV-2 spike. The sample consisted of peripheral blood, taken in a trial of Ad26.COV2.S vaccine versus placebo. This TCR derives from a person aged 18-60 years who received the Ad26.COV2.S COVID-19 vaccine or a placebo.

The CDR3 sequence is CATSRDLLGLETQYF. Here the CDR3 DNA reads TGTGCCACCAGCAGAGATCTTCTAGGGCTCGAGACCCAGTACTTC. V and J are TRBV15 and TRBJ2-5; the D is unclear. Trimming stripped 0 bases from V and 5 bases from J, with 13 bases between. Germline V gives CDR1 LNHNV, CDR2 YYDKDF (reference sequence). The CDR3 has 15 residues.